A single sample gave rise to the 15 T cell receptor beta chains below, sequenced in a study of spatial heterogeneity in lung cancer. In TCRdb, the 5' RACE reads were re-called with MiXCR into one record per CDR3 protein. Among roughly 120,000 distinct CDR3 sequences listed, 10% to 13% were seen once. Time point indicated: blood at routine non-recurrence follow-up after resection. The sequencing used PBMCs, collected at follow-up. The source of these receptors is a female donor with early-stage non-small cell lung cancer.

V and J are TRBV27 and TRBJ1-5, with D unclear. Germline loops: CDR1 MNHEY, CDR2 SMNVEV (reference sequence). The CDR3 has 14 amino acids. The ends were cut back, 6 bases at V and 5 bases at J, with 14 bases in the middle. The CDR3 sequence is CASSKTGSYQPQHF. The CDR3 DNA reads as TGTGCCAGCAGCAAGACCGGGAGCTATCAGCCCCAGCATTTT.

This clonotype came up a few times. CDR3 coding DNA: TGTGCCAGCAGCGACGTTATAGGGGTACCCCCAGATACGCAGTATTTT. Its protein is CASSDVIGVPPDTQYF. The chain is built from TRBV7-9 and TRBJ2-3; maybe TRBD1 (5 bases). The CDR3 is 16 amino acids. The V gene's germline CDR1 is SEHNR and CDR2 FQNEAQ (reference sequence). With 5 bases removed from V and 4 bases from J, the gap between germline ends came to 19 bases.

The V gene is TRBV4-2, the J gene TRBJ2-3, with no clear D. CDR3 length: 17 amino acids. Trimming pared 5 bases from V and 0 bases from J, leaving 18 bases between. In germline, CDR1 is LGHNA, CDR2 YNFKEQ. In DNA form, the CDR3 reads TGTGCCAGCAGCAAAAGGTGGGCCGGTGGGAGCACAGATACGCAGTATTTT. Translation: CASSKRWAGGSTDTQYF.

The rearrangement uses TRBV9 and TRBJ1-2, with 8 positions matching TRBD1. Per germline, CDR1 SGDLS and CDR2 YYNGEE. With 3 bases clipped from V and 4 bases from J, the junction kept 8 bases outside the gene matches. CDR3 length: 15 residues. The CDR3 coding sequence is TGTGCCAGCAGCGCGACAGGGGTTTCGGCCTATGGCTACACCTTC. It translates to CASSATGVSAYGYTF. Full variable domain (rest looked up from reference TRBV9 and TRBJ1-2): DSGVTQTPKHLITATGQRVTLRCSPRSGDLSVYWYQQSLDQGLQFLIQYYNGEERAKGNILERFSAQQFPDLHSELNLSSLELGDSALYFCASSATGVSAYGYTFGSGTRLTVV.

CDR3 nucleotide sequence: TGTGCCAGCAGTGATGGTGGGGTAGGCAATGAGCAGTTCTTC. Translating it yields CASSDGGVGNEQFF. V gene TRBV6-1 combines with J gene TRBJ2-1; D ambiguous. This CDR3 has 14 residues. Germline assignment: CDR1 MNHNS and CDR2 SASEGT. Trimming removed 3 bases at V and 6 bases at J, with 12 bases between.

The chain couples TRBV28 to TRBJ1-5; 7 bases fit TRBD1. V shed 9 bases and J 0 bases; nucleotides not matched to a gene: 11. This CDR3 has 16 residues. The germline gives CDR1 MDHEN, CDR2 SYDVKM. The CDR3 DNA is TGTGCCAGTGGGCCCGGGACAGAATATAGCAATCAGCCCCAGCATTTT. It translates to CASGPGTEYSNQPQHF. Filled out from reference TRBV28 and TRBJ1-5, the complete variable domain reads DVKVTQSSRYLVKRTGEKVFLECVQDMDHENMFWYRQDPGLGLRLIYFSYDVKMKEKGDIPEGYSVSREKKERFSLILESASTNQTSMYLCASGPGTEYSNQPQHFGDGTRLSIL.

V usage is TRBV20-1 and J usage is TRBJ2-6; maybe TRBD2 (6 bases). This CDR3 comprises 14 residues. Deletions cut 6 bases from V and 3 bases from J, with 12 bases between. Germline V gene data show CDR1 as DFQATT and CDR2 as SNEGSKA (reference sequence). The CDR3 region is CSARTGVGANVLTF. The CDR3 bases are TGCAGTGCAAGGACGGGGGTTGGGGCCAACGTCCTGACTTTC.

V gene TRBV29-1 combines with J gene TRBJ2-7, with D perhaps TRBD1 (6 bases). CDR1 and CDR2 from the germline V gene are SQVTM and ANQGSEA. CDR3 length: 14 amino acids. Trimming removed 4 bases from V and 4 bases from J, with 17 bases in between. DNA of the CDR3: TGCAGCGTTGTCCACGCCGGACAGAGTTACGAGCAGTACGTC. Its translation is CSVVHAGQSYEQYV.

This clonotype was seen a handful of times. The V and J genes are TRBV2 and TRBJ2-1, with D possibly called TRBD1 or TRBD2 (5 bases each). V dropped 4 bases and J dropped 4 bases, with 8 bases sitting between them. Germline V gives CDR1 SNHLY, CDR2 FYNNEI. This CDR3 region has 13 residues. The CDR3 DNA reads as TGTGCCAGCAGTGCAGGGACGTACAATGAGCAGTTCTTC. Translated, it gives CASSAGTYNEQFF.

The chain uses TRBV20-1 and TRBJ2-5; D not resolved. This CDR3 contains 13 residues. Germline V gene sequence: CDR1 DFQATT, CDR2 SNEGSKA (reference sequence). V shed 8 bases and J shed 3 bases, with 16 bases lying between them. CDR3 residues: CSTGSGAKETQYF. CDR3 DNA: TGCAGTACCGGGTCGGGTGCTAAAGAGACCCAGTACTTC.

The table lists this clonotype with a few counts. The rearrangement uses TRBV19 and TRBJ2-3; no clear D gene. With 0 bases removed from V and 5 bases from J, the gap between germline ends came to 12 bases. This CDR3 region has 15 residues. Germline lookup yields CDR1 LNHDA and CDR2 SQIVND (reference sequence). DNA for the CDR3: TGTGCCAGTAGTATAGAAGGGAAATTCGGAGATACGCAGTATTTT. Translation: CASSIEGKFGDTQYF.

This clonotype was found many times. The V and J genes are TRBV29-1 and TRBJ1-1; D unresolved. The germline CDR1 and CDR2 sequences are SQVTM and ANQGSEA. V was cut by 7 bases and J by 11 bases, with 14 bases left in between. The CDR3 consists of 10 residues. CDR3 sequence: CSAVAGGAFF. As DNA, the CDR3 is TGCAGCGCCGTCGCTGGAGGGGCTTTCTTT.

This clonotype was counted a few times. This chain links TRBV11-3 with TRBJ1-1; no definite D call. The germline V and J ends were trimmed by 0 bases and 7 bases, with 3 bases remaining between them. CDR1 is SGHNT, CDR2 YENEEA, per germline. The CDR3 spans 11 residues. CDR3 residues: CASSLEGEAFF. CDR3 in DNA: TGTGCCAGCAGCTTAGAAGGTGAAGCTTTCTTT.

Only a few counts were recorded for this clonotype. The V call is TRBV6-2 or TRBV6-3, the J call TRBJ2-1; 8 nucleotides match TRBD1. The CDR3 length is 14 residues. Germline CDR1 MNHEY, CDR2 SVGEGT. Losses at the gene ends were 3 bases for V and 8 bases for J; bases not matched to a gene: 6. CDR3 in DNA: TGTGCCAGCAGTTATCCCGACAGGGGCGATGAGCAGTTCTTC. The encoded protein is CASSYPDRGDEQFF.

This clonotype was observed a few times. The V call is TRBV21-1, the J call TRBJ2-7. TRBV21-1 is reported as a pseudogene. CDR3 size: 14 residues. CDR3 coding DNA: TGTGCCAGCAGCAAAGCGCAGGATTCCTACGAGCAGTACTTC. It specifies CASSKAQDSYEQYF.